The clone carrying this TCR beta chain was detected many times. Its specificity is unknown. The record originates from a study of T cells after yellow fever vaccination. Study context: Preparation used SMART-Seq v4 Ultra Low Input for the low-cell-number fractions. Study findings and constraints: The secondary response peaked faster, at day 5 versus 15, but was weaker. Repertoires obtained by FACS sorting could include abundant clonotypes that entered as contaminants from the bulk population.

MiXCR was run by TCRdb on the 5' RACE reads, yielding one entry per CDR3 protein. The sample includes 310,000 or so distinct CDR3 sequences, around 6.8% of them seen just once. V shed 9 bases, J shed 5 bases, and the junction held 5 bases outside the gene matches. The CDR3 spans 12 residues. The rearrangement links TRBV12-3 or TRBV12-4 to TRBJ1-1, with 8 bases aligning to TRBD1. The TCR was taken from a man younger than 35 who received the YFV17D yellow fever vaccine. Material: PBMCs, obtained around 45 days after the first yellow fever vaccination. The CDR3 DNA is TGTGCCAGTCGGGACAGGCAGACTGAAGCTTTCTTT. Protein product: CASRDRQTEAFF.